This T cell receptor (beta chain) is drawn from a study of blood T cell repertoires in COVID-19. Study context: COVID-19 samples from acute and convalescent phases originated in the United States, Italy and Spain.

The CDR3 length is 15 residues. Germline loops: CDR1 SGHKS, CDR2 YYEKEE (reference sequence). Trimming removed 1 base from V and 7 bases from J, with 14 bases in between. Original data processing: Reference gene primer amplification yielded estimated nucleated cell counts. Profiled with immunoSEQ multiplex PCR; TCRdb holds only in-frame clones, not every one. Clone size and V and J calls were adopted from that table, with D and trimming inferred from the DNA. The top ten clones hold approximately 14% of a sample with around 160,000 clones, approximately 78% of them seen once. This clone was recorded only once.

V and J are TRBV5-5 and TRBJ1-4; the D gene is possibly TRBD1 (5 bases). Sequences were obtained from peripheral blood. The TCR comes from a human donor with acute or convalescent COVID-19. The donor label of this sample is uncertain. CDR3 residues: CASSLYGQGGEKLFF. CDR3 sequence (DNA): TGTGCCAGCAGCTTGTATGGTCAGGGTGGTGAAAAACTGTTTTTT.